This T cell receptor beta chain came from a study of regulatory T cells in long-lasting Graves disease. General study findings and limits: Persistent disease was characterized by preferential usage of TRBV28, TRBJ1-2 and TRBJ2-5. Persistent cases of Graves' showed reduced TCR diversity relative to newly diagnosed patients.

As for time point: newly diagnosed GD, antithyroid drugs for less than 3 months. The TCR library used RNA extracted from PBMCs. Into tubes containing EDTA, approximately 9.4 milliliters of peripheral blood were drawn. This clonotype came up many times. Its antigen is not identified. Per the germline V gene, CDR1 is GTSNPN and CDR2 is SVGIG (reference sequence). V lost 4 bases and J lost 4, with 13 bases in between. This CDR3 is 13 amino acids long. In building TCR beta libraries, iRepertoire HTBI primers were used together with Arm-PCR of CDR3 regions. Each CDR3 protein gets one entry after TCRdb re-called the multiplex PCR reads with MiXCR. Among under 800,000 distinct CDR3 sequences listed, approximately 15% were seen once. The data were also submitted as part of a second study, on T cells in Graves' hyperthyroidism and ophthalmopathy. That work contributes: Peripheral blood also featured most of the thyroid clonotypes expanded above 0.001.

V is TRBV30 and J is TRBJ1-2; D unclear. This material consisted of peripheral blood mononuclear cells (PBMCs), taken at new diagnosis, from a patient treated with antithyroid drugs. This receptor was taken from a woman in her thirties with Graves disease. DNA for the CDR3: TGTGCCTGGAATCCGCGGAGGCTCTATGGCTACACCTTC. This translates into CAWNPRRLYGYTF. Together with reference TRBV30 and TRBJ1-2, the CDR3 gives the full variable domain: SQTIHQWPATLVQPVGSPLSLECTVEGTSNPNLYWYRQAAGRGLQLLFYSVGIGQISSEVPQNLSASRPQDRQFILSSKKLLLSDSGFYLCAWNPRRLYGYTFGSGTRLTVV.